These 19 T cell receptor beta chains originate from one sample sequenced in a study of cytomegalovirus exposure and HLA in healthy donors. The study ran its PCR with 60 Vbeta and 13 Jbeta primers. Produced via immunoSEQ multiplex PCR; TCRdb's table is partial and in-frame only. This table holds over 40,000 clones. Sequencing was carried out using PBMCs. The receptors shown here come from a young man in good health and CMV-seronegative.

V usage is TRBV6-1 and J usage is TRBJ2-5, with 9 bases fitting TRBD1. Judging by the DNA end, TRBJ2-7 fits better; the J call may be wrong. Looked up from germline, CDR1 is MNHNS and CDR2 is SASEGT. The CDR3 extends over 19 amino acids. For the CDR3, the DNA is TGTGCCAGCAGTGCACTGGACAGGGGCCGTGGGCGGGTCGTCCACGAGCAGTACTTC. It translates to CASSALDRGRGRVVHEQYF.

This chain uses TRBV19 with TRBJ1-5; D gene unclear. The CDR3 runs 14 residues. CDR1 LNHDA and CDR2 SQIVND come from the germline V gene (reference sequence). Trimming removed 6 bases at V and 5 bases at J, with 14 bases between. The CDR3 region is CASRWTGSDQPQHF. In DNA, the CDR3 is TGTGCCAGTAGATGGACTGGGAGCGATCAGCCCCAGCATTTT.

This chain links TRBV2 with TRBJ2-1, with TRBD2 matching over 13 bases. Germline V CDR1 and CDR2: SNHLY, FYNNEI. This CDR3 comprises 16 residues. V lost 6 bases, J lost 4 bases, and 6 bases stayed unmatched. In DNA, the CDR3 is TGTGCCAGCAGCACTAGCGGGAGGGCCCGGTACAATGAGCAGTTCTTC. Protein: CASSTSGRARYNEQFF.

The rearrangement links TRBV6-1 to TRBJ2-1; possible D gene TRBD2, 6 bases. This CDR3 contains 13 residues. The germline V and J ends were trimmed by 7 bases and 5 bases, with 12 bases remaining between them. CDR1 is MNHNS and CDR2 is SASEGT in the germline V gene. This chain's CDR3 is CASNLAEDNEQFF. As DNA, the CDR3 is TGTGCCAGCAACTTAGCGGAGGACAATGAGCAGTTCTTC.

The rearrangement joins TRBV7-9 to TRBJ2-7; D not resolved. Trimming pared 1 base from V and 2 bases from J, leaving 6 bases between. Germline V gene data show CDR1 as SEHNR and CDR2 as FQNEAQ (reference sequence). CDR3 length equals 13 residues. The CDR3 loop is CASSLVLAYEQYF. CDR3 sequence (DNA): TGTGCCAGCAGCTTAGTGCTAGCCTACGAGCAGTACTTC.

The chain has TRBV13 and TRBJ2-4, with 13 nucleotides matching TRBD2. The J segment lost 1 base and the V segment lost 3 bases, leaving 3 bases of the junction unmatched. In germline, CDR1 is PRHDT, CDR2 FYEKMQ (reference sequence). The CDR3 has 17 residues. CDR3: CASSFGLAGAAKNIQYF. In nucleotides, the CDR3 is TGTGCCAGCAGCTTCGGACTAGCGGGAGCTGCCAAAAACATTCAGTACTTC.

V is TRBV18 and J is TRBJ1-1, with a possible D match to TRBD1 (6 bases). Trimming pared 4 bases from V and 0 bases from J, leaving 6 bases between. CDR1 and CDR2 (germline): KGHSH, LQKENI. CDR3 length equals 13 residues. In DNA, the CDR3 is TGTGCCAGCTCACAGGGGGTGAACACTGAAGCTTTCTTT. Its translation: CASSQGVNTEAFF.

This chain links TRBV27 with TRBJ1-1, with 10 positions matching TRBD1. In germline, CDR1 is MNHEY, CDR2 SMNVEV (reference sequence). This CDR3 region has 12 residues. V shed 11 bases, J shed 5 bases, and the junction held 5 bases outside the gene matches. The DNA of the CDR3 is TGTGCCTCCAGACAGGGGGCAACTGAAGCTTTCTTT. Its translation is CASRQGATEAFF.

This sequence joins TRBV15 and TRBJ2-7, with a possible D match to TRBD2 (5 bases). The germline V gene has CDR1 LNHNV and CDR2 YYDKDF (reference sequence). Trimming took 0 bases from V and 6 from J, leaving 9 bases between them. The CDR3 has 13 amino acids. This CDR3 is CATSRDRGREQYF. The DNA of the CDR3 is TGTGCCACCAGCAGAGATAGAGGGCGCGAGCAGTACTTC.

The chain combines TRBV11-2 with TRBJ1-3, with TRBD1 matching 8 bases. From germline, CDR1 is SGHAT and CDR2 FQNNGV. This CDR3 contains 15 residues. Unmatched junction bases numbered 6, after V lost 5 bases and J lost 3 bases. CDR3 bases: TGTGCCAGCAGCGGACAGGGTAGCTTTGGAAACACCATATATTTT. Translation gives CASSGQGSFGNTIYF.

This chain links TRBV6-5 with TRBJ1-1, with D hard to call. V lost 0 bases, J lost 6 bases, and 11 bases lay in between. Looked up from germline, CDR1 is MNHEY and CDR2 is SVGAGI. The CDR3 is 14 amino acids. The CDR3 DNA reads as TGTGCCAGCAGTTACTCGATGTTAGTACCTGAAGCTTTCTTT. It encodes CASSYSMLVPEAFF.

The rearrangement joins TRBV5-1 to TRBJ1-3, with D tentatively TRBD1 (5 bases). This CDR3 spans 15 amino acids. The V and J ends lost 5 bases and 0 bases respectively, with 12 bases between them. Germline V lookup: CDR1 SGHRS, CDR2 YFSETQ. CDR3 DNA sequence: TGCGCCAGCAGACGGGACTCGAGCTCTGGAAACACCATATATTTT. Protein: CASRRDSSSGNTIYF.

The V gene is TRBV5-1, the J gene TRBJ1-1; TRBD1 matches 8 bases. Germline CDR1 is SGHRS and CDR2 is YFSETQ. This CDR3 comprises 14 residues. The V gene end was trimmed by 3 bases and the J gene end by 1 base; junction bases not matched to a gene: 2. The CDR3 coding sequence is TGCGCCAGCAGCTGGACAGGGCCGAACACTGAAGCTTTCTTT. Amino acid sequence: CASSWTGPNTEAFF. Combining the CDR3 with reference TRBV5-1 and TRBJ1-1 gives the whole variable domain KAGVTQTPRYLIKTRGQQVTLSCSPISGHRSVSWYQQTPGQGLQFLFEYFSETQRNKGNFPGRFSGRQFSNSRSEMNVSTLELGDSALYLCASSWTGPNTEAFFGQGTRLTVV.

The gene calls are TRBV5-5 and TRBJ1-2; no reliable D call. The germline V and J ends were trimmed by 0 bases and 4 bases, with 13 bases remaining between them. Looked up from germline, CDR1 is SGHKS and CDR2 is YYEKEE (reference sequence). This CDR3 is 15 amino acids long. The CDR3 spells CASSLARTAVYGYTF. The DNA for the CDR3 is TGTGCCAGCAGCTTGGCGAGAACAGCGGTCTATGGCTACACCTTC.

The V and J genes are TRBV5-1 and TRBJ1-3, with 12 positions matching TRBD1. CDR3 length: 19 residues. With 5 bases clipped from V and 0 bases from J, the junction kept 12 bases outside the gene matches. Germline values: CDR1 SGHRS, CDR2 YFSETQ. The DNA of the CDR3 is TGCGCCAGCAGTTCCGGGACAGGGGGCTCAATGAGCTCTGGAAACACCATATATTTT. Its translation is CASSSGTGGSMSSGNTIYF.

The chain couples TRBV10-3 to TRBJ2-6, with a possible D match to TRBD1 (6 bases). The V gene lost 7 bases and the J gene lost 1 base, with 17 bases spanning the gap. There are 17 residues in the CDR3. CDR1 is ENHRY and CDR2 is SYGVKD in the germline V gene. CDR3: CAINREGEGSGANVLTF. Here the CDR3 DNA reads TGTGCCATCAACAGGGAAGGCGAAGGTTCTGGGGCCAACGTCCTGACTTTC.

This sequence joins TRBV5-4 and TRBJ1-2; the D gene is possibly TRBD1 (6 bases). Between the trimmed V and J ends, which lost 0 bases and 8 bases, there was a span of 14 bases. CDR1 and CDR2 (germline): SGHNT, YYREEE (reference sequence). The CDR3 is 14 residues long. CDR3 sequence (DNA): TGTGCCAGCAGCTTGGGGGGGCGCTTAGGCGGCTACACCTTC. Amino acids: CASSLGGRLGGYTF. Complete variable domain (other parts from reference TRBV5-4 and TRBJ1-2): ETGVTQSPTHLIKTRGQQVTLRCSSQSGHNTVSWYQQALGQGPQFIFQYYREEENGRGNFPPRFSGLQFPNYSSELNVNALELDDSALYLCASSLGGRLGGYTFGSGTRLTVV.

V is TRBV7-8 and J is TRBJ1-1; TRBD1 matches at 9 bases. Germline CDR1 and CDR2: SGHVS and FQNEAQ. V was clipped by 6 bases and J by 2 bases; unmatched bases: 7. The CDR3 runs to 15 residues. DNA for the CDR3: TGTGCCAGCAGACCTACAGGGGGCGTTAACACTGAAGCTTTCTTT. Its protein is CASRPTGGVNTEAFF. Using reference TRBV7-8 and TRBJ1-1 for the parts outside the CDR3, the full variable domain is GAGVSQSPRYKVAKRGQDVALRCDPISGHVSLFWYQQALGQGPEFLTYFQNEAQLDKSGLPSDRFFAERPEGSVSTLKIQRTQQEDSAVYLCASRPTGGVNTEAFFGQGTRLTVV.

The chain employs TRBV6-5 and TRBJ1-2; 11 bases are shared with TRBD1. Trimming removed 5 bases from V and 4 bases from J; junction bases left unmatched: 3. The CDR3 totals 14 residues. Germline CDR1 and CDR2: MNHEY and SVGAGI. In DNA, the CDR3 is TGTGCCAGCAGTAAAGGACAGGGGGCCTATGGCTACACCTTC. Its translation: CASSKGQGAYGYTF.